The 20 T cell receptor beta chains given below trace back to one sample, sequenced in a study of T-cell memory formation after mild COVID-19. Via MiXCR, TCRdb re-called the 5' RACE reads, giving one row per CDR3 protein. The sample lists about 400,000 distinct CDR3 sequences; approximately 15% were seen once. Sequencing was carried out using PBMCs or a T cell subset sorted from them (not recorded which). All receptors derive from a man between 18 and 29 years old who had mild COVID-19 (a few samples of this study predate the infection). Cell type and time point are not known.

Only one count was recorded for this clonotype. The chain couples TRBV4-3 to TRBJ1-3; D unclear. V was pared by 0 bases and J by 7 bases, with 7 bases between. This CDR3 comprises 13 residues. Per germline, CDR1 LGHNA and CDR2 YSLEER. The CDR3 DNA sequence: TGCGCCAGCAGCCAAGATCATGGGAACACCATATATTTT. It translates to CASSQDHGNTIYF.

V and J are TRBV5-1 and TRBJ2-3, with D perhaps being TRBD1 or TRBD2 (5 bases each). The CDR3 sequence is 18 residues long. V dropped 3 bases and J dropped 2 bases, with 22 bases sitting between them. The germline CDR1 and CDR2 sequences are SGHRS and YFSETQ. The chain's CDR3 is CASSSRGVGPTSTDTQYF. CDR3 coding DNA: TGCGCCAGCAGCTCCCGGGGTGTGGGACCCACTTCCACAGATACGCAGTATTTT.

This clonotype appeared a few times. This rearrangement joins TRBV4-1 to TRBJ2-7; D might be TRBD1 or TRBD2, each matching 7 bases. This CDR3 is built from 16 residues. Germline V gives CDR1 MGHRA, CDR2 YSYEKL. V was cut by 4 bases and J by 2 bases, with 18 bases left in between. In DNA, the CDR3 is TGCGCCAGCAGCCCGTCAGGGGGGGCAAGGGCCTACGAGCAGTACGTC. This codes for CASSPSGGARAYEQYV.

This clonotype occurred a few times. The chain recombines TRBV18 with TRBJ2-3, with D hard to call. CDR1 KGHSH and CDR2 LQKENI come from the germline V gene. This CDR3 comprises 15 residues. The ends were cut back, 1 base at V and 0 bases at J, with 8 bases in the middle. The CDR3 here is CASSPLASSTDTQYF. CDR3 nucleotide sequence: TGTGCCAGCTCACCACTCGCGTCTAGCACAGATACGCAGTATTTT.

This chain uses TRBV20-1 with TRBJ1-5, with 10 bases identical to TRBD1. The junction had 5 bases not matched to a gene; V was cut back by 3 bases and J by 6 bases. The CDR3 consists of 14 residues. Germline V gene lookup returns CDR1 DFQATT and CDR2 SNEGSKA (reference sequence). The CDR3 spells CSARPGQGLQPQHF. In DNA, the CDR3 is TGCAGTGCTAGGCCGGGACAGGGGCTTCAGCCCCAGCATTTT.

For the CDR3, the DNA is TGTGCCAGTAGCAATTGGGGGAGTCTAGAGCAGTTCTTC. This codes for CASSNWGSLEQFF. The chain uses TRBV19 and TRBJ2-1; possibly TRBD1 or TRBD2 for D (5 bases each). V dropped 6 bases and J dropped 10 bases, with 16 bases sitting between them. The CDR3 is 13 residues long. The germline V gene encodes CDR1 LNHDA and CDR2 SQIVND (reference sequence). Looking up the rest from reference TRBV19 and TRBJ2-1 gives the full variable domain: DGGITQSPKYLFRKEGQNVTLSCEQNLNHDAMYWYRQDPGQGLRLIYYSQIVNDFQKGDIAEGYSVSREKKESFPLTVTSAQKNPTAFYLCASSNWGSLEQFFGPGTRLTVL.

The V gene is TRBV2, the J gene TRBJ2-4; TRBD2 aligns across 8 bases. CDR3 size: 12 residues. Unmatched junction bases numbered 8, after V lost 6 bases and J lost 13 bases. Germline CDR1 and CDR2: SNHLY and FYNNEI. The CDR3 nucleotides are TGTGCCAGCAGCGGGGGGGGTTACCTACAGTACTTC. Amino acids: CASSGGGYLQYF.

The chain has TRBV28 and TRBJ2-7; 7 bases line up with TRBD1. Germline trimming cut 4 bases from V and 4 bases from J; bases unmatched to any gene: 7. The CDR3 length is 14 residues. The germline V gene has CDR1 MDHEN and CDR2 SYDVKM. The CDR3 region is CASSSPRQGYEQYV. The CDR3 bases are TGTGCCAGCAGTTCGCCCCGACAGGGATACGAGCAGTACGTC.

The chain recombines TRBV19 with TRBJ2-3; D is unclear. Trimming pared 1 base from V and 5 bases from J, leaving 7 bases between. Germline CDR1 and CDR2: LNHDA and SQIVND (reference sequence). This CDR3 spans 13 amino acids. CDR3 coding DNA: TGTGCCAGTAGTATAGTCAAGGAAGATACGCAGTATTTT. Translation gives CASSIVKEDTQYF.

V usage is TRBV7-6 and J usage is TRBJ2-3; TRBD2 matches at 8 bases. The V gene's germline CDR1 is SGHVS and CDR2 FNYEAQ. J gave up 11 bases and V 5 bases, and 24 bases lay outside the gene matches. The CDR3 spans 18 residues. CDR3 amino acids: CASSNPPGGLAGAHQQYF. CDR3 DNA: TGTGCCAGCAGCAACCCCCCGGGGGGTCTAGCGGGCGCACACCAGCAGTATTTT.

The chain joins TRBV29-1 to TRBJ1-1, with D unresolved. Germline V lookup: CDR1 SQVTM, CDR2 ANQGSEA. This CDR3 spans 15 amino acids. V was cut by 0 bases and J by 7 bases, with 18 bases left in between. The CDR3 protein is CSVEEISSGYGEAFF. CDR3 nucleotides: TGCAGCGTTGAAGAGATTTCTTCGGGATATGGTGAAGCTTTCTTT.

This clonotype has only a few counts. V and J are TRBV6-2 or TRBV6-3 and TRBJ2-2, with a weak D call TRBD2 (5 bases). The V and J ends lost 4 bases and 5 bases respectively, with 8 bases between them. Per germline, CDR1 MNHEY and CDR2 SVGEGT. The CDR3 consists of 13 residues. This CDR3 is CASSFTRTGELFF. The CDR3 bases are TGTGCCAGCAGTTTTACTAGAACCGGGGAGCTGTTTTTT.

The CDR3 sequence is CASTRAGGTEAFF. CDR3 bases: TGTGCCAGCACCCGTGCGGGGGGGACTGAAGCTTTCTTT. The chain employs TRBV5-6 and TRBJ1-1, with D perhaps TRBD1 (5 bases). There are 13 residues in the CDR3. V lost 6 bases and J 5 bases, leaving 14 bases between the germline ends. Germline values: CDR1 SGHDT, CDR2 YYEEEE.

The V and J genes are TRBV11-2 and TRBJ2-3; D is perhaps TRBD1 (5 bases). The V gene lost 2 bases and the J gene lost 2 bases, with 8 bases spanning the gap. The germline CDR1 and CDR2 sequences are SGHAT and FQNNGV. The CDR3 covers 14 residues. The CDR3 reads CASSLNRLTDTQYF. The CDR3 coding sequence is TGTGCCAGCAGCTTAAACAGGCTCACAGATACGCAGTATTTT. Full variable domain (remainder filled in from reference TRBV11-2 and TRBJ2-3): EAGVAQSPRYKIIEKRQSVAFWCNPISGHATLYWYQQILGQGPKLLIQFQNNGVVDDSQLPKDRFSAERLKGVDSTLKIQPAKLEDSAVYLCASSLNRLTDTQYFGPGTRLTVL.

This clonotype was seen at least ten times. The chain uses TRBV20-1 and TRBJ2-1; 9 bases agree with TRBD2. The CDR3 length is 15 residues. The V and J ends lost 6 bases and 5 bases, in that order; junction bases with no gene match: 11. The germline V gene encodes CDR1 DFQATT and CDR2 SNEGSKA (reference sequence). CDR3 loop: CSAPVAGDRDNEQFF. The CDR3 DNA follows: TGCAGTGCGCCAGTAGCGGGGGATCGTGACAATGAGCAGTTCTTC.

This clonotype was seen a few times. The chain uses TRBV28 and TRBJ2-3; 8 bases line up with TRBD1. Germline CDR1 reads MDHEN; CDR2 reads SYDVKM. The J segment lost 4 bases and the V segment lost 4 bases, leaving 7 bases of the junction unmatched. This CDR3 spans 15 amino acids. CDR3: CASSSAQGAPDTQYF. The DNA for the CDR3 is TGTGCCAGCAGTTCCGCGCAGGGGGCCCCAGATACGCAGTATTTT.

This clonotype turned up a few times. This sequence joins TRBV10-3 and TRBJ2-2; D gene ambiguous. V lost 0 bases, J lost 6 bases, and 8 bases lay in between. This CDR3 contains 14 residues. Germline V gene lookup returns CDR1 ENHRY and CDR2 SYGVKD. The DNA of the CDR3 is TGTGCCATCAGTGAGTCTCAGGCCCCCGGGGAGCTGTTTTTT. It codes for CAISESQAPGELFF.

The rearrangement links TRBV20-1 to TRBJ2-3, with 7 bases that match TRBD1. V gave up 8 bases and J gave up 2 bases; unmatched junction bases: 10. Germline CDR1 is DFQATT and CDR2 is SNEGSKA (reference sequence). The CDR3 runs 14 residues. This CDR3 is CSTNRGRDTDTQYF. CDR3 bases: TGCAGTACGAACAGGGGCAGGGACACAGATACGCAGTATTTT.

The J gene is TRBJ1-2, the V gene TRBV3-1; 7 bases map to TRBD1. V shed 3 bases and J 1 base; nucleotides not matched to a gene: 5. Per the germline V gene, CDR1 is LGHDT and CDR2 is YNNKEL (reference sequence). This CDR3 has 15 residues. The DNA of the CDR3 is TGTGCCAGCAGCCATGAGACAGGGTATAACTATGGCTACACCTTC. Protein: CASSHETGYNYGYTF.

The V gene is TRBV10-3, the J gene TRBJ1-5; no definite D call. Trimming left V 10 bases short and J 4 bases short, with 14 bases between. The CDR3 loop spans 13 amino acids. CDR1 and CDR2 from the germline V gene are ENHRY and SYGVKD. The DNA for the CDR3 is TGTGCCACTCGTGATGATTTTAATCAGCCCCAGCATTTT. Protein: CATRDDFNQPQHF.